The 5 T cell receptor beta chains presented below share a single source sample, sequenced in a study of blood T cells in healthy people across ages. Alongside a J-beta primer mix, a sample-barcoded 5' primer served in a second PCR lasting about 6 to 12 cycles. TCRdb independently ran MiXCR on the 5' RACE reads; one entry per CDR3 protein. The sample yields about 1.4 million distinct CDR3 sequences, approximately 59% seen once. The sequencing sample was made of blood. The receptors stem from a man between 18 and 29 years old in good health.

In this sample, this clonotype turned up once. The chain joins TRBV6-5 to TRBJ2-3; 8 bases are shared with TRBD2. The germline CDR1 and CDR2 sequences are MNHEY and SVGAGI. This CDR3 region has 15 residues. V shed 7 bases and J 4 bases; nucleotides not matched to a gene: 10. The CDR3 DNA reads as TGTGCCAGCACGCCAGGAGCGGGAGTCCCAGATACGCAGTATTTT. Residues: CASTPGAGVPDTQYF.

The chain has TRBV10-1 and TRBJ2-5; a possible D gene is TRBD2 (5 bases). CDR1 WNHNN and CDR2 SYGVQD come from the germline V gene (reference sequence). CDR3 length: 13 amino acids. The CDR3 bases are TGCGCTACGAGCAGAGGGAACCAAGAGACCCAGTACTTC. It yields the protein CATSRGNQETQYF.

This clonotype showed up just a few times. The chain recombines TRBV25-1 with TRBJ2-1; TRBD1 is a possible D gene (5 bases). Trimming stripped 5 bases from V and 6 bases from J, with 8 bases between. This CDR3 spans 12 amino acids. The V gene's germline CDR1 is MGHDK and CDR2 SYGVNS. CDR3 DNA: TGTGCCAGCAGTCCGACAGTCAATGAGCAGTTCTTC. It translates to CASSPTVNEQFF.

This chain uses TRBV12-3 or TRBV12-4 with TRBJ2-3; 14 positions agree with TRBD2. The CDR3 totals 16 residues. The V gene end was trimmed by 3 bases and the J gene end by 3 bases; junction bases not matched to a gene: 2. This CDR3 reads CASSLTSGGETDTQYF. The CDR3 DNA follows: TGTGCCAGCAGTTTGACTAGCGGGGGGGAAACAGATACGCAGTATTTT.

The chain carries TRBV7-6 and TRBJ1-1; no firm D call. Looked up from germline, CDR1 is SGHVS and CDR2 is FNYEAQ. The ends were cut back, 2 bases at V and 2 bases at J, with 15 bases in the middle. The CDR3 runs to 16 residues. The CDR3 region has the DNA TGTGCCAGCAGCTTATCTCTGATGCTCGAAAACACTGAAGCTTTCTTT. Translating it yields CASSLSLMLENTEAFF.